These 17 T cell receptor beta chains were sequenced from one sample in a study of blood T cell repertoires in COVID-19. Sequencing was performed with immunoSEQ multiplex PCR; in TCRdb, only in-frame clones are kept and a portion is missing. The sample has more than 300,000 clones; about 87% are singletons. Sequencing was carried out using peripheral blood. These receptors were collected from a woman aged 25 to 39 with COVID-19, enrolled during active disease.

The genes are TRBV19 and TRBJ2-1; no firm D call. CDR3 size: 16 residues. The germline V and J ends were trimmed by 6 bases and 1 base, with 16 bases remaining between them. Germline lookup yields CDR1 LNHDA and CDR2 SQIVND (reference sequence). The chain's CDR3 is CASRSVASDSYNEQFF. The CDR3 bases are TGTGCCAGTAGGAGCGTAGCAAGCGATTCCTACAATGAGCAGTTCTTC.

The V gene is TRBV12-3 or TRBV12-4, the J gene TRBJ2-1; D is unresolved. The CDR3 has 10 residues. V was clipped by 6 bases and J by 7 bases, with 4 bases between them. Here the CDR3 DNA reads TGTGCCAGCAGCCAAAATGAGCAGTTCTTC. Translating gives CASSQNEQFF.

V and J are TRBV7-6 and TRBJ2-1; D unclear. Trimming took 3 bases from V and 9 from J, leaving 6 bases between them. The CDR3 has 11 amino acids. Germline loops: CDR1 SGHVS, CDR2 FNYEAQ. In DNA, the CDR3 is TGTGCCAGCAGCTTTAATCTTGAGCAGTTCTTC. Amino acids: CASSFNLEQFF.

This rearrangement joins TRBV5-1 to TRBJ2-7, with TRBD1 matching over 7 bases. There are 12 residues in the CDR3. Trimming removed 2 bases from V and 6 bases from J; junction bases left unmatched: 2. Germline-derived CDR1 and CDR2 are SGHRS and YFSETQ. The CDR3 region is CASSFTGAEQYF. CDR3 DNA sequence: TGCGCCAGCAGCTTTACAGGGGCCGAGCAGTACTTC.

The chain uses TRBV11-3 and TRBJ2-7; the D is unclear. This CDR3 region has 13 residues. V lost 1 base, J lost 6 bases, and 10 bases lay in between. Germline CDR1 reads SGHNT; CDR2 reads YENEEA. This chain's CDR3 is CASSLVGSSEQYF. The CDR3 DNA is TGTGCCAGCAGCTTAGTTGGGTCTAGCGAGCAGTACTTC.

The chain carries TRBV6-6 and TRBJ2-5, with 7 bases that match TRBD2. The CDR3 spans 16 residues. CDR1 MNHNY and CDR2 SVGAGI come from the germline V gene (reference sequence). V lost 5 bases to trimming and J lost 5 bases; unmatched junction nucleotides: 14. The CDR3 loop reads CASSPHGSGRAETQYF. In DNA, the CDR3 is TGTGCCAGCAGTCCCCACGGTAGCGGGCGGGCCGAGACCCAGTACTTC.

V and J are TRBV11-3 and TRBJ2-7; tentatively, D is TRBD2 (5 bases). Germline values: CDR1 SGHNT, CDR2 YENEEA. There are 16 residues in the CDR3. V gave up 1 base and J gave up 3 bases, with 16 bases separating them. The CDR3 nucleotides read TGTGCCAGCAGCTTAGGCCCAGCGTCCCGGGGCTACGAGCAGTACTTC. Translating it yields CASSLGPASRGYEQYF.

V gene TRBV19 combines with J gene TRBJ2-7, with TRBD2 matching over 11 bases. The germline V gene encodes CDR1 LNHDA and CDR2 SQIVND (reference sequence). This CDR3 is 18 amino acids long. V lost 2 bases, J lost 3 bases, and 12 bases stayed unmatched. DNA of the CDR3: TGTGCCAGTAGTATAACGGGGACTAGCGGAGCAGATTTCTACGAGCAGTACTTC. It encodes CASSITGTSGADFYEQYF. The full variable domain, completed using reference TRBV19 and TRBJ2-7, is DGGITQSPKYLFRKEGQNVTLSCEQNLNHDAMYWYRQDPGQGLRLIYYSQIVNDFQKGDIAEGYSVSREKKESFPLTVTSAQKNPTAFYLCASSITGTSGADFYEQYFGPGTRLTVT.

The rearrangement uses TRBV9 and TRBJ1-6; D is uncertain. CDR1 is SGDLS and CDR2 is YYNGEE in the germline V gene. The V gene lost 1 base and the J gene lost 6 bases, with 8 bases spanning the gap. The CDR3 runs to 14 residues. DNA of the CDR3: TGTGCCAGCAGCGTAAATGAACTTAATTCACCCCTCCACTTT. Translating gives CASSVNELNSPLHF.

This clone came up once. The chain combines TRBV7-9 with TRBJ2-7; possibly TRBD1 for D (6 bases). The ends were cut back, 3 bases at V and 4 bases at J, with 7 bases in the middle. CDR1 is SEHNR and CDR2 is FQNEAQ in the germline V gene (reference sequence). This CDR3 has 12 residues. The CDR3 DNA reads as TGTGCCAGCAGCTTCACAGGGTACGAGCAGTACTTC. Its protein product is CASSFTGYEQYF.

The J gene is TRBJ2-1, the V gene TRBV5-1; tentatively, D is TRBD1 (5 bases). V lost 2 bases, J lost 9 bases, and 15 bases lay in between. The CDR3 has 14 amino acids. The germline CDR1 and CDR2 sequences are SGHRS and YFSETQ. The CDR3 DNA reads as TGCGCCAGCAGCTTATTGCGGCAGGGCGGTGAGCAGTTCTTC. It yields the protein CASSLLRQGGEQFF.

The chain recombines TRBV28 with TRBJ2-1; D remains unclear. The V end lost 3 bases, the J end lost 6 bases, and 9 bases lay between the germline ends. The V gene's germline CDR1 is MDHEN and CDR2 SYDVKM. This CDR3 is built from 13 residues. The CDR3 bases are TGTGCCAGCAGTTTGAGGCTACCCAATGAGCAGTTCTTC. Translation: CASSLRLPNEQFF.

This chain links TRBV5-1 with TRBJ1-1, with D possibly TRBD1 on 6 matching bases. The length of the CDR3 is 17 residues. Deletions cut 1 base from V and 2 bases from J, with 18 bases between. The germline V gene has CDR1 SGHRS and CDR2 YFSETQ. The CDR3 DNA follows: TGCGCCAGCAGCTTGAGACCCACAGGGTACGGAAACACTGAAGCTTTCTTT. This codes for CASSLRPTGYGNTEAFF.

This rearrangement joins TRBV30 to TRBJ2-1; 9 bases map to TRBD1. V was clipped by 7 bases and J by 5 bases; unmatched bases: 6. Per the germline V gene, CDR1 is GTSNPN and CDR2 is SVGIG (reference sequence). This CDR3 is 13 amino acids long. Here the CDR3 DNA reads TGTGCCTCAACAGGGGGCCGCGACAATGAGCAGTTCTTC. This codes for CASTGGRDNEQFF.

The V and J genes are TRBV3-1 (or the pseudogene TRBV3-2) and TRBJ2-1; possibly TRBD2 for D (5 bases). In germline, CDR1 is LGHDT, CDR2 YNNKEL (reference sequence). The CDR3 is 14 residues long. V was shortened by 1 base and J by 6 bases, with 10 bases between the two germline ends. This chain's CDR3 is CASSQARGGNEQFF. For the CDR3, the DNA is TGTGCCAGCAGCCAAGCCCGAGGAGGCAATGAGCAGTTCTTC.

The V gene is TRBV6-5, the J gene TRBJ2-1; the match to TRBD2 covers 8 bases. There are 16 residues in the CDR3. Germline V gene sequence: CDR1 MNHEY, CDR2 SVGAGI. With V trimmed by 4 bases and J by 0 bases, 5 bases remained unmatched. The CDR3 reads CASSSTGGGSYNEQFF. As DNA, the CDR3 is TGTGCCAGCAGTTCCACGGGGGGGGGCTCCTACAATGAGCAGTTCTTC.

The chain couples TRBV27 to TRBJ2-7, with 7 bases aligning to TRBD2. CDR3 size: 14 residues. J gave up 3 bases and V 3 bases, and 5 bases lay outside the gene matches. Looked up from germline, CDR1 is MNHEY and CDR2 is SMNVEV (reference sequence). The CDR3 sequence is CASSFGAGDYEQYF. The CDR3 DNA sequence: TGTGCCAGCAGTTTCGGGGCGGGAGACTACGAGCAGTACTTC.